What follows are 4 T cell receptor beta chains derived from one specimen sequenced in a study of long-term antiretroviral therapy in people with HIV. Sequencing relied on immunoSEQ assay v3.0, run at survey level. Libraries were prepared by immunoSEQ multiplex PCR; TCRdb keeps only in-frame clonotypes and omits some of them. The data show about 5,600 clones, approximately 78% seen once. The sequencing here drew on unsorted PBMCs, taken 1.8 years before starting antiretroviral therapy. All receptors come from a man aged 35 to 55 with HIV.

In nucleotides, the CDR3 is TGCAGCGTCCCGGGACAGGGCACTGAAGCTTTCTTT. Residues: CSVPGQGTEAFF. The rearrangement uses TRBV29-1 and TRBJ1-1; TRBD1 matches at 9 bases. The CDR3 sequence is 12 residues long. Trimming removed 6 bases from V and 4 bases from J; junction bases left unmatched: 3. CDR1 is SQVTM, CDR2 ANQGSEA, per germline.

The chain uses TRBV29-1 and TRBJ2-5, with D unresolved. The DNA end is more similar to TRBJ2-7, so the J call may be wrong. The CDR3 loop spans 11 amino acids. Germline V gene data show CDR1 as SQVTM and CDR2 as ANQGSEA. CDR3 amino acids: CSVEDLYEQYF. CDR3 nucleotides: TGCAGCGTTGAAGATCTCTACGAGCAGTACTTC.

This clone has just a few counts. V usage is TRBV4-3 and J usage is TRBJ1-5; D gene ambiguous. The V end lost 0 bases, the J end lost 3 bases, and 12 bases lay between the germline ends. CDR1 and CDR2 from the germline V gene are LGHNA and YSLEER. The CDR3 totals 16 residues. CDR3 nucleotide sequence: TGCGCCAGCAGCCAAGATTGGCAGAGTACCAATCAGCCCCAGCATTTT. This codes for CASSQDWQSTNQPQHF.

The chain combines TRBV5-4 with TRBJ2-7; D possibly corresponds to TRBD2 (7 bases). The CDR3 has 12 residues. Germline V lookup: CDR1 SGHNT, CDR2 YYREEE (reference sequence). Trimming removed 3 bases from V and 6 bases from J, with 10 bases in between. CDR3 in DNA: TGTGCCAGCAGCTGGAGGGGGGGCGAGCAGTACTTC. Protein sequence: CASSWRGGEQYF.